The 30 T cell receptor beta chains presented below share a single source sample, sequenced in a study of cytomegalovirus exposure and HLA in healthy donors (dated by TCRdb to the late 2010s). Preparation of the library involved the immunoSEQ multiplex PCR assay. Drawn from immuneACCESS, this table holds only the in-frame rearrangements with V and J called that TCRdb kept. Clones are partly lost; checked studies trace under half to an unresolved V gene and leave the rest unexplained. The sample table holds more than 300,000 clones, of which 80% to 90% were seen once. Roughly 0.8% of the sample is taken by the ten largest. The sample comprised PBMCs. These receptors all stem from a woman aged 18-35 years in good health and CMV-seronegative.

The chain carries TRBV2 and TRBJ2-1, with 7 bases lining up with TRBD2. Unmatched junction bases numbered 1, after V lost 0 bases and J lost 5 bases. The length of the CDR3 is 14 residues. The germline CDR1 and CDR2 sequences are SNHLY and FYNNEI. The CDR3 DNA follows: TGTGCCAGCAGTGAAGCGGGAGGGCACAATGAGCAGTTCTTC. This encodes CASSEAGGHNEQFF.

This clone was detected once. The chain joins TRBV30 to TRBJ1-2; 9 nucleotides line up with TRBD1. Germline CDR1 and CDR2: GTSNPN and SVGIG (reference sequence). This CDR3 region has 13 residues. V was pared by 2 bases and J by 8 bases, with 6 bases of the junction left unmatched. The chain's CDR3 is CAWSPGTGNGYTF. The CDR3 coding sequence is TGTGCCTGGAGTCCCGGGACAGGGAACGGCTACACCTTC.

CDR3 nucleotides: TGCGCCAGCAGCCCGACGGAGACCAATCCCTACGAGCAGTACTTC. Translating gives CASSPTETNPYEQYF. The genes are TRBV10-1 and TRBJ2-7; D unresolved. V lost 6 bases, J lost 2 bases, and 17 bases lay in between. Germline-derived CDR1 and CDR2 are WNHNN and SYGVQD (reference sequence). This CDR3 has 15 amino acids.

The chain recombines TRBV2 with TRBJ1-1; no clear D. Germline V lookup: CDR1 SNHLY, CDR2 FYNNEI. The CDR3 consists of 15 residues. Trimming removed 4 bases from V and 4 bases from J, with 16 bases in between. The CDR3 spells CASSGRMGGGTEAFF. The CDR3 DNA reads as TGTGCCAGCAGTGGGAGGATGGGAGGTGGCACTGAAGCTTTCTTT.

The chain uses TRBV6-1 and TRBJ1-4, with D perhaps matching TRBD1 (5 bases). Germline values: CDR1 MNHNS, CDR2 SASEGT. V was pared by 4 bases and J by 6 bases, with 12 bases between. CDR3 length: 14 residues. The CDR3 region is CASSVRVRDEKLFF. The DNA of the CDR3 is TGTGCCAGCAGTGTCAGGGTTAGGGATGAAAAACTGTTTTTT.

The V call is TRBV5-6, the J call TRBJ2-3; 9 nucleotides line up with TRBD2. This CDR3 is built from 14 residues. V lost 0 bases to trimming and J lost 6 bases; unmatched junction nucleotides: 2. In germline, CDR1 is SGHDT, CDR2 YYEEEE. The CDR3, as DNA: TGTGCCAGCAGCTTGGAGCTAGCGGGGGATACGCAGTATTTT. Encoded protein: CASSLELAGDTQYF.

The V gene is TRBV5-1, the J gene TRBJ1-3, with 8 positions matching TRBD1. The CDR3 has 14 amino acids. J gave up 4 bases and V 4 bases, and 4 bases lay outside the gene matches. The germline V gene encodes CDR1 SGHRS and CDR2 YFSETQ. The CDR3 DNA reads TGCGCCAGCAGCGGACAGGGCCAAGGAAACACCATATATTTT. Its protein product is CASSGQGQGNTIYF.

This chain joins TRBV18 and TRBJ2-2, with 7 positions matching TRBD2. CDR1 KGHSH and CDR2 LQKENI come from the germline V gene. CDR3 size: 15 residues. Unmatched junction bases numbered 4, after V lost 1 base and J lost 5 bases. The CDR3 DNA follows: TGTGCCAGCTCACCACTGGCGGGAGCGACCGGGGAGCTGTTTTTT. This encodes CASSPLAGATGELFF.

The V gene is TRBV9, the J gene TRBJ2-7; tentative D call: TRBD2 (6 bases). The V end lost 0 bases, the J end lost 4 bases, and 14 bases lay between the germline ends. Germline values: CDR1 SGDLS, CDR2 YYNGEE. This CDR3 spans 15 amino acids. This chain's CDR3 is CASSVGGRGGYEQYF. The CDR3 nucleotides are TGTGCCAGCAGCGTAGGAGGAAGGGGAGGTTACGAGCAGTACTTC.

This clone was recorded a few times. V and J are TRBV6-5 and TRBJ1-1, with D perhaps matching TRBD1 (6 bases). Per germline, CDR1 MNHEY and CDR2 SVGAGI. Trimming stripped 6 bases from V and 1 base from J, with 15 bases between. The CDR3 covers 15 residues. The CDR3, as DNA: TGTGCCAGCAGCCCCCAGGGGACGGCGAACACTGAAGCTTTCTTT. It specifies CASSPQGTANTEAFF.

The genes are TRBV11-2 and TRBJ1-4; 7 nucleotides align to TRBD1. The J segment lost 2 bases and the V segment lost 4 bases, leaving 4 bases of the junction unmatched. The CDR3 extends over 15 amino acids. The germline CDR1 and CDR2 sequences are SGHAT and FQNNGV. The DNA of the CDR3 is TGTGCCAGCAGCTCCCTCAGGGGGACTAATGAAAAACTGTTTTTT. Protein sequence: CASSSLRGTNEKLFF.

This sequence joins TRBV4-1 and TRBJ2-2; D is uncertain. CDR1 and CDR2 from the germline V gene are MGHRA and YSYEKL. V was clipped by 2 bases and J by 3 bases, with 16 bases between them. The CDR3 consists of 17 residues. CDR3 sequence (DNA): TGCGCCAGCAGCCAAATTCTTCATGGCGGCTACACCGGGGAGCTGTTTTTT. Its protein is CASSQILHGGYTGELFF.

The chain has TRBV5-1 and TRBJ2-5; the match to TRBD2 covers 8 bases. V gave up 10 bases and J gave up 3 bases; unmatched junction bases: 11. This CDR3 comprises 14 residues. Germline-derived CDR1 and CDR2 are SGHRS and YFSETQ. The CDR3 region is CAVAPTGGEETQYF. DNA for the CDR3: TGCGCCGTCGCCCCGACGGGAGGGGAAGAGACCCAGTACTTC.

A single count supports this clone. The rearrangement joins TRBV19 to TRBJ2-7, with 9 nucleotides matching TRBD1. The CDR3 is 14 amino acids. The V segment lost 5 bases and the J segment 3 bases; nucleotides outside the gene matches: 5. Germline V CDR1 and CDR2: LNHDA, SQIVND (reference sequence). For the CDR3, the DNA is TGTGCCAGTAGTCTCGGGACAGGGAACTACGAGCAGTACTTC. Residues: CASSLGTGNYEQYF.

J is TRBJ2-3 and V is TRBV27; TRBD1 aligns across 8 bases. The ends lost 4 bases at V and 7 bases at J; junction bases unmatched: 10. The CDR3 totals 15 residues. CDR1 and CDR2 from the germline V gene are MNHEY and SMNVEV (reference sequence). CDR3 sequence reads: CASSSSDRAGNTQYF. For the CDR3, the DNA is TGTGCCAGCAGTTCGTCGGACAGGGCCGGAAATACGCAGTATTTT.

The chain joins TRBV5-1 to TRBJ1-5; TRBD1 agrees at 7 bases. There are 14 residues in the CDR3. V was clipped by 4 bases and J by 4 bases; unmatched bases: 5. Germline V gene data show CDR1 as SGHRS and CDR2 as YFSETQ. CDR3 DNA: TGCGCCAGCAGCCCACAGGGGTTGAATCAGCCCCAGCATTTT. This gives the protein CASSPQGLNQPQHF.

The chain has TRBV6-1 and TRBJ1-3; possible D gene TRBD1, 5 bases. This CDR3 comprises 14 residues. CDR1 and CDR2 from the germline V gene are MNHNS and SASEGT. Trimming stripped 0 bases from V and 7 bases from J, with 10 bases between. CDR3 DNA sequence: TGTGCCAGCAGTGAAGCAATGGGGCTCAACACCATATATTTT. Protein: CASSEAMGLNTIYF.

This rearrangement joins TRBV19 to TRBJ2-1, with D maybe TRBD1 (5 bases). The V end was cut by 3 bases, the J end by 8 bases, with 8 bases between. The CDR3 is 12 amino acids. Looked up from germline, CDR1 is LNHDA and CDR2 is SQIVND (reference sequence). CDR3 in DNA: TGTGCCAGTAGTATTCAAGGGGATGAGCAGTTCTTC. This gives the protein CASSIQGDEQFF.

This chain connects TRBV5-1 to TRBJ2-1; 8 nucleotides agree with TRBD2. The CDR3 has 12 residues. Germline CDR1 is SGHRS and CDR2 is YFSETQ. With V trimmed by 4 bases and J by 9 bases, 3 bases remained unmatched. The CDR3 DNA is TGCGCCAGCAGCCCTGGACTAGCTGAGCAGTTCTTC. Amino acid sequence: CASSPGLAEQFF.

The CDR3 sequence is CASSLERSSYNEQFF. The CDR3 coding sequence is TGTGCCAGCAGCTTAGAGCGAAGCTCCTACAATGAGCAGTTCTTC. The chain combines TRBV7-2 with TRBJ2-1; D is unclear. Trimming cost V 1 base and J 0 bases, with 7 bases left between them. From germline, CDR1 is SGHTA and CDR2 FQGNSA. There are 15 residues in the CDR3.

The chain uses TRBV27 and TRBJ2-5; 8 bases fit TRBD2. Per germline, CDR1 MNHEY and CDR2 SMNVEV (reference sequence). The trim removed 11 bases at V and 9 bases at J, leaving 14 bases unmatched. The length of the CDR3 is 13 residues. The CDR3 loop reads CAPPTGGARAQYF. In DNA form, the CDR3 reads TGTGCCCCCCCAACCGGGGGGGCCCGGGCCCAGTACTTC.

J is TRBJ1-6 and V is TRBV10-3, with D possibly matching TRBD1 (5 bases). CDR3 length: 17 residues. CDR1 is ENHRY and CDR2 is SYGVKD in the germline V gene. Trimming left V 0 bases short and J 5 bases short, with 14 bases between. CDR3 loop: CAISESGARANNSPLHF. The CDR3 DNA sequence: TGTGCCATCAGTGAGTCTGGGGCTAGGGCTAATAATTCACCCCTCCACTTT.

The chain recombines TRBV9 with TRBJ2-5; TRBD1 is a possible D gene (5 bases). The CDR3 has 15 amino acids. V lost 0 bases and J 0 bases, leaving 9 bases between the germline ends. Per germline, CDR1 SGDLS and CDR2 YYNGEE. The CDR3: CASSVGGRNQETQYF. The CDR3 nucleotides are TGTGCCAGCAGCGTAGGGGGCAGGAACCAAGAGACCCAGTACTTC.

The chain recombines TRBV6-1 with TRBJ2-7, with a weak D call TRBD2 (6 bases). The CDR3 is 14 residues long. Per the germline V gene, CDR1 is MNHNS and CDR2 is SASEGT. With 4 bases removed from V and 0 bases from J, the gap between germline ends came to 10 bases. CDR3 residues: CASSVTRFSYEQYF. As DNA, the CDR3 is TGTGCCAGCAGTGTGACTAGATTCTCCTACGAGCAGTACTTC.

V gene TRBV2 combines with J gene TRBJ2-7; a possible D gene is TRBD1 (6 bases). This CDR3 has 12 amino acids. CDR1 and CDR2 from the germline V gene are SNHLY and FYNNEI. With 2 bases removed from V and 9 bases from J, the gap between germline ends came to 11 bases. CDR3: CASSENRAVQYF. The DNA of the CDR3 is TGTGCCAGCAGTGAAAACAGGGCGGTGCAGTACTTC.

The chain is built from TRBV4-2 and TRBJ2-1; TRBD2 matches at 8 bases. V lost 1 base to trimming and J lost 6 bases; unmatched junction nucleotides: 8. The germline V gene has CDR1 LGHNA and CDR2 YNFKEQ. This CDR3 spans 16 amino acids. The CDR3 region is CASSQGPGGAFNEQFF. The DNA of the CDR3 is TGTGCCAGCAGCCAAGGTCCCGGGGGGGCTTTCAATGAGCAGTTCTTC.

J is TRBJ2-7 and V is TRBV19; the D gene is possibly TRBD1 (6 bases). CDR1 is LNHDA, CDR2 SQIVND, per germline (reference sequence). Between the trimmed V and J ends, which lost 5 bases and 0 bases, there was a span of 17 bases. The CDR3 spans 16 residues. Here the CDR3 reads CASSLQGTPFSYEQYF. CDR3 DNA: TGTGCCAGTAGTCTGCAGGGGACACCCTTCTCCTACGAGCAGTACTTC. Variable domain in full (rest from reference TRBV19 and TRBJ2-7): DGGITQSPKYLFRKEGQNVTLSCEQNLNHDAMYWYRQDPGQGLRLIYYSQIVNDFQKGDIAEGYSVSREKKESFPLTVTSAQKNPTAFYLCASSLQGTPFSYEQYFGPGTRLTVT.

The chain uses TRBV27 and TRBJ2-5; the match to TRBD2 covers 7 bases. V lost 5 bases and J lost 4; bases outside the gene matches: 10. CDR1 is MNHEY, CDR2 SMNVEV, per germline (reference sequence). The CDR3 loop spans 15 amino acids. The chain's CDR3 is CASSQAREYLETQYF. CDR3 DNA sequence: TGTGCCAGCAGTCAAGCGCGGGAGTACTTAGAGACCCAGTACTTC.

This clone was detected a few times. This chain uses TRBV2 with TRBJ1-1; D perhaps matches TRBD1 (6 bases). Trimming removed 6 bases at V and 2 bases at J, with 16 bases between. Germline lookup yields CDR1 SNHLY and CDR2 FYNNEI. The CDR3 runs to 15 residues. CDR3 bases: TGTGCCAGCAGCGAACGACAGGCTAGAAACACTGAAGCTTTCTTT. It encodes CASSERQARNTEAFF.

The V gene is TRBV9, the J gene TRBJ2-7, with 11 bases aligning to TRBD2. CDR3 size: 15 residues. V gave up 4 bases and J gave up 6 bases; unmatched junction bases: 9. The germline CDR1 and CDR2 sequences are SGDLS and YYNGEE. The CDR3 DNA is TGTGCCAGCAGCCCTCCCCTAGCGGGAGGTGGCGAGCAGTACTTC. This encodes CASSPPLAGGGEQYF.